The rows below give T cell receptor beta chains drawn from one sample of a study of blood T cell repertoires in COVID-19. Method: immunoSEQ multiplex PCR; TCRdb's copy keeps in-frame clones and lacks some. The sample holds under 200,000 clones, around 90% seen once. Sequencing used peripheral blood. Every receptor here comes from a man aged 45 to 65 with acute or convalescent COVID-19. Both conserved end residues are part of each CDR3. A D gene is named only where the DNA matches it firmly. The size field is filled for only some rows; it gives once, few, many or a size class.

j_call: TRBJ2-2; d_call: TRBD1; clone_size: NA; v_call: TRBV19; cdr3_nt: TGTGCCAGTAGTGGTCGACGAGACAGGGTGAACACCGGGGAGCTGTTTTTT; cdr3_aa: CASSGRRDRVNTGELFF
j_call: TRBJ2-1; d_call: NA; clone_size: NA; v_call: TRBV6-1; cdr3_nt: TGTGCCAGCAGTGACCTAAAGTCGGATGAGCAGTTCTTC; cdr3_aa: CASSDLKSDEQFF
j_call: TRBJ1-4; d_call: NA; clone_size: NA; v_call: TRBV6-2/TRBV6-3; cdr3_nt: TGTGCCAGCAGCCCTTACCCTATGAGCAGGGGCAATGAAAAACTGTTTTTT; cdr3_aa: CASSPYPMSRGNEKLFF
j_call: TRBJ2-1; d_call: TRBD2; clone_size: NA; v_call: TRBV29-1; cdr3_nt: TGCAGCGTCCTCCCACGGACTAGTTCTGTCAATGAGCAGTTCTTC; cdr3_aa: CSVLPRTSSVNEQFF
j_call: TRBJ1-1; d_call: TRBD1; clone_size: NA; v_call: TRBV29-1; cdr3_nt: TGCAGCGTAACGAGAGTCGACAGGGAGACTGAAGCTTTCTTT; cdr3_aa: CSVTRVDRETEAFF
j_call: TRBJ2-1; d_call: TRBD2; clone_size: NA; v_call: TRBV7-8; cdr3_nt: TGTGCCAGCAGCTTACGGGCTAGCGGGAGCTCCTACAATGAGCAGTTCTTC; cdr3_aa: CASSLRASGSSYNEQFF
j_call: TRBJ1-4; d_call: TRBD1; clone_size: NA; v_call: TRBV10-1; cdr3_nt: TGCGCCAGCACCCCAGGACAGGGAAATGAAAAACTGTTTTTT; cdr3_aa: CASTPGQGNEKLFF
j_call: TRBJ1-5; d_call: NA; clone_size: few; v_call: TRBV6-1; cdr3_nt: TGTGCCAGCAGTGAATCGGGTAGCAATCAGCCCCAGCATTTT; cdr3_aa: CASSESGSNQPQHF
j_call: TRBJ2-5; d_call: TRBD2; clone_size: NA; v_call: TRBV7-9; cdr3_nt: TGTGCCAGCAGCCTACTAGCGGGACCCCAAGAGACCCAGTACTTC; cdr3_aa: CASSLLAGPQETQYF
j_call: TRBJ2-1; d_call: TRBD1; clone_size: once; v_call: TRBV27; cdr3_nt: TGTGCCAGCAGTTTCGGAAGGGGGCTATACAATGAGCAGTTCTTC; cdr3_aa: CASSFGRGLYNEQFF
j_call: TRBJ1-1; d_call: NA; clone_size: NA; v_call: TRBV19; cdr3_nt: TGTGCCAGTAGTCGCCCAGGGCGATCAAACACTGAAGCTTTCTTT; cdr3_aa: CASSRPGRSNTEAFF
j_call: TRBJ1-2; d_call: NA; clone_size: NA; v_call: TRBV9; cdr3_nt: TGTGCCAGCAGCTCGACACCATCCTATGGCTACACCTTC; cdr3_aa: CASSSTPSYGYTF
j_call: TRBJ2-1; d_call: NA; clone_size: NA; v_call: TRBV24-1; cdr3_nt: TGTGCCACCAGTGATTTTAGGAGCTCCTACAATGAGCAGTTCTTC; cdr3_aa: CATSDFRSSYNEQFF
j_call: TRBJ2-7; d_call: TRBD2; clone_size: few; v_call: TRBV27; cdr3_nt: TGTGCCAGCAGTTTAGGGTTCGGGCTAGCGGGAGAGCAGTACTTC; cdr3_aa: CASSLGFGLAGEQYF